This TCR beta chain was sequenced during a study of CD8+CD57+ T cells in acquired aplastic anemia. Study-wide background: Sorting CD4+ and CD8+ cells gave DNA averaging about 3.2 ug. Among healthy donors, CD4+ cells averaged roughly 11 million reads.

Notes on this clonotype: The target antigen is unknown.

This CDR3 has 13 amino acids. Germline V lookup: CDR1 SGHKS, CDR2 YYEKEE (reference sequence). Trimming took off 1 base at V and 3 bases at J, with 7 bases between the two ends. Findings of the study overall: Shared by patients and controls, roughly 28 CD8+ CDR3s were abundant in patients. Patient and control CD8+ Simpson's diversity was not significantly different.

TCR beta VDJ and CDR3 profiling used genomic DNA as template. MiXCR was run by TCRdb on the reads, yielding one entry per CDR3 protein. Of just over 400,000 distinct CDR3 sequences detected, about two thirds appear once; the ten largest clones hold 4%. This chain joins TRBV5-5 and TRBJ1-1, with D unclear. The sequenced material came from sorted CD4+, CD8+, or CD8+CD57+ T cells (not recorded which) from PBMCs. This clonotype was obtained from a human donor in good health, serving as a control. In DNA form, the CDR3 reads TGTGCCAGCAGCTTGCTAAGGTACACTGAAGCTTTCTTT. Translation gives CASSLLRYTEAFF.